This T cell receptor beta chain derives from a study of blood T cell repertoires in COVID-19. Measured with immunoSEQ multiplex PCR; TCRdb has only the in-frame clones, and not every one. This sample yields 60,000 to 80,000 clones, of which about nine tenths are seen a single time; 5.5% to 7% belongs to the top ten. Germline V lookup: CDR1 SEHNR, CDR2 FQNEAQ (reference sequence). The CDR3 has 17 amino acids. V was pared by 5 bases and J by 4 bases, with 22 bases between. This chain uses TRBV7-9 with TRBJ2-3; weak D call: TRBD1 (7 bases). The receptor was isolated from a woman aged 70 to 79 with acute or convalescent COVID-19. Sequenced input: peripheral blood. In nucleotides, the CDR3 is TGTGCCAGCAGCCCCCGGAGGGGGCCAGGTGGCTCAGATACGCAGTATTTT. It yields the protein CASSPRRGPGGSDTQYF.